Listed below are T cell receptor beta chains from one sample, sequenced in a study of blood T cell repertoires in COVID-19. TCRdb's copy holds only in-frame clones and misses some; the assay was immunoSEQ multiplex PCR. The table records about 350,000 clones, about 90% of them present only once. Material for sequencing was peripheral blood. These receptors were taken from a woman between 45 and 60 years old with COVID-19, enrolled during active disease. The CDR3 runs from the conserved cysteine through the conserved F or W. The D gene is left open where the match is weak. Part of the rows lack a size; the others show once, few, many or a class for expanded clones.

j_call clone_size v_call d_call cdr3_nt cdr3_aa
TRBJ2-3 . TRBV7-7 . TGTGCTAGCAGCTTATTGGACAGCTTGGGCACAGATACGCAGTATTTT CASSLLDSLGTDTQYF
TRBJ2-6 . TRBV9 . TGTGCCAGCAGCGTAGCTCAGGAGGCTGGGGCCAACGTCCTGACTTTC CASSVAQEAGANVLTF
TRBJ1-4 . TRBV5-1 . TGCGCCAGCAGCTTGGCCCAGGGCTCGAATGAAAAACTGTTTTTT CASSLAQGSNEKLFF
TRBJ1-1 . TRBV16 TRBD1 TGTGCCAGCAGCCTGAGGTGGACAGGAGACACTGAAGCTTTCTTT CASSLRWTGDTEAFF
TRBJ2-1 . TRBV29-1 TRBD2 TGCAGCGTTGAAGGGGTAGCGGGTAGCTCCTACAATGAGCAGTTCTTC CSVEGVAGSSYNEQFF
TRBJ1-1 . TRBV7-9 . TGTGCCAGCAGCTACGGGGTGGGCACTGAAGCTTTCTTT CASSYGVGTEAFF
TRBJ2-1 once TRBV29-1 . TGCAGCGTCGACGGGAAAGGTCAAGAGCAGTTCTTC CSVDGKGQEQFF
TRBJ2-2 . TRBV6-5 TRBD2 TGTGCCAGCAAAGGGAGGGGGAACACCGGGGAGCTGTTTTTT CASKGRGNTGELFF
TRBJ2-1 . TRBV28 . TGTGCCAGCAGTCTCTCCGGGTCCTCCTACAATGAGCAGTTCTTC CASSLSGSSYNEQFF
TRBJ1-5 . TRBV19 . TGTGCCAGTAGTATTCTACCGCTCCAAAATCAGCCCCAGCATTTT CASSILPLQNQPQHF
TRBJ2-7 . TRBV25-1 . TGTGCCAGCAGTGAATGGGAGCAGGACGGCGAGCAGTACTTC CASSEWEQDGEQYF
TRBJ2-7 . TRBV18 . TGTGCCAGCTCACCGACTAAAAACCCGACAGGGACTCTCGGGCAGTACTTC CASSPTKNPTGTLGQYF
TRBJ2-7 once TRBV9 TRBD2 TGTGCCAGCAGCGTCGGGGGGAGCTCTTACGAGCAGTACTTC CASSVGGSSYEQYF
TRBJ1-1 . TRBV7-7 TRBD1 TGTGCTAGCAGCTATCGACAGGGGGCGGTTAACACTGAAGCTTTCTTT CASSYRQGAVNTEAFF
TRBJ1-1 . TRBV2 TRBD1 TGTGCCAGCAGTGACTTTGGACAGGCGTTGGCTTTCTTT CASSDFGQALAFF
TRBJ2-1 once TRBV5-1 . TGCGCCAGCAGCTTGAGCGGGTACAATGAGCAGTTCTTC CASSLSGYNEQFF
TRBJ2-1 few TRBV7-2 TRBD2 TGTGCCAGCAACTACATAGCGGGAGTTAGTGAGCAGTTCTTC CASNYIAGVSEQFF
TRBJ2-5 . TRBV19 . TGTGCCAGTAGTACAACAGGGTCCGGAGAGACCCAGTACTTC CASSTTGSGETQYF
TRBJ1-5 . TRBV18 TRBD1 TGTGCCAGCTCACCACCAGGACAGGGGTTCAAAAATCAGCCCCAGCATTTT CASSPPGQGFKNQPQHF
TRBJ2-5 . TRBV5-1 TRBD1 TGCGCCAGCAGCTTGGATCGGACAGGGGTCCAAGAGACCCAGTACTTC CASSLDRTGVQETQYF
TRBJ2-7 . TRBV12-3/TRBV12-4 TRBD1 TGTGCCAGCAGAAGACAGGGTGTTCGGGAGCAGTACTTC CASRRQGVREQYF
TRBJ2-7 . TRBV9 TRBD2 TGTGCCAGCAGCTTTTCAACTAGCGGGGAGCAGTACTTC CASSFSTSGEQYF
TRBJ2-1 . TRBV12-3/TRBV12-4 . TGTGCCAGCAGTTCAAGTATTCAGGAGCAGTTCTTC CASSSSIQEQFF
TRBJ2-7 once TRBV27 TRBD1 TGTGCCAGCAGTGATGTGACAGGGATCTACGAGCAGTACTTC CASSDVTGIYEQYF
TRBJ2-1 . TRBV19 TRBD1 TGTGCCAGTAATAGACAGGGGTCCTCCAATGAGCAGTTCTTC CASNRQGSSNEQFF
TRBJ1-4 once TRBV29-1 . TGCAGCGTAGTCAGGGTCGGGGGTACGAAACTGTTTTTT CSVVRVGGTKLFF
TRBJ2-7 . TRBV11-3 TRBD2 TGTGCCAGCAGCCCGGGACTAAGCAGCTACGAGCAGTACTTC CASSPGLSSYEQYF
TRBJ2-7 . TRBV6-6 . TGTGCCAGCAGTCACTCGGCCATTTCCTACGAGCAGTACTTC CASSHSAISYEQYF
TRBJ1-2 once TRBV5-1 . TGCGCCAGCAGCTTGGGGCAGGGTTTAGCTAACTATGGCTACACCTTC CASSLGQGLANYGYTF
TRBJ2-7 . TRBV28 . TGTGCCAGCAGCTCGCTAGACGGGGGGCGCTTGATCGAGCAGTACTTC CASSSLDGGRLIEQYF
TRBJ1-1 once TRBV29-1 . TGCAGCGTTGTATTCAGTATGAACACTGAAGCTTTCTTT CSVVFSMNTEAFF
TRBJ2-4 . TRBV19 TRBD1 TGTGCCAGTAGTATAGTGACAGGGCGGCGAGGGAAAAACATTCAGTACTTC CASSIVTGRRGKNIQYF
TRBJ1-1 . TRBV7-6 . TGTGCCAGCAGCCCGAGGGTGTCAGAAGGTGGGACTGAAGCTTTCTTT CASSPRVSEGGTEAFF
TRBJ2-3 once TRBV6-1 TRBD1 TGTGCCAGCAGTGACCGACAGGGGGCGTCAGATACGCAGTATTTT CASSDRQGASDTQYF
TRBJ1-5 once TRBV5-6 . TGTGCCAGCCGACCCTGGGCTTCCCGCAATCAGCCCCAGCATTTT CASRPWASRNQPQHF
TRBJ1-2 . TRBV4-2 TRBD1 TGTGCCAGCAGCCAAGACAGCGACAGGGGCCCTCTTGGCTACACCTTC CASSQDSDRGPLGYTF
TRBJ2-7 few TRBV11-3 TRBD1 TGTGCCAGCAGCTTAAGGTCGGGACAGGGTATCTACGAGCAGTACTTC CASSLRSGQGIYEQYF
TRBJ1-1 . TRBV29-1 . TGCAGCGTACCTTCTCAGGGCGTGAACACTGAAGCTTTCTTT CSVPSQGVNTEAFF
TRBJ1-5 few TRBV6-1 . TGTGCCAGCAGTGCCTCCAACAGGCGTAGCAATCAGCCCCAGCATTTT CASSASNRRSNQPQHF
TRBJ2-7 . TRBV4-1 TRBD1 TGCGCCAGCAGCCAAGATTGGGGACAGGCGCCCTGGGAGCAGTACTTC CASSQDWGQAPWEQYF
TRBJ1-1 . TRBV7-2 . TGTGCCAGCAGCTTACCCCACAGGATGGCCGAAGCTTTCTTT CASSLPHRMAEAFF
TRBJ1-1 . TRBV27 TRBD1 TGTGCCAGCAGTTCCTCCGGGACAGACGCCCGGGTTGAAGCTTTCTTT CASSSSGTDARVEAFF
TRBJ2-1 . TRBV10-3 . TGTGCCATCAGTGAGGGGCAGCCAACCTACAATGAGCAGTTCTTC CAISEGQPTYNEQFF
TRBJ2-5 . TRBV14 . TGTGCCAGCAGCCAAGATCGGTTCGGACAGAAAGGGTACCAAGAGACCCAGTACTTC CASSQDRFGQKGYQETQYF
TRBJ2-1 . TRBV19 . TGTGCCAGTAGTGGGCTAAGGCGGGCCGAACGCCTCAATGAGCAGTTCTTC CASSGLRRAERLNEQFF
TRBJ2-7 once TRBV19 TRBD2 TGTGCCAGTAGCCCACTAGCGGGAGGCCCCCGCCGGTTTTACTTC CASSPLAGGPRRFYF
TRBJ1-1 . TRBV18 . TGTGCCAGCTCACCACCGTCGGGGAAGAGCAGAACTTTCTTT CASSPPSGKSRTFF
TRBJ1-2 . TRBV27 TRBD1 TGTGCCAGCAGTTTTGGGGGAACCGGGACAGGGGGAGGCTACACCTTC CASSFGGTGTGGGYTF
TRBJ2-5 . TRBV7-2 TRBD2 TGTGCCAGCAGCGACTGGACTAGCGGGAGTGGCGAGACCCAGTACTTC CASSDWTSGSGETQYF
TRBJ2-7 . TRBV6-5 TRBD1 TGTGCCAGCAGCCACCGGACAGGGAGGTCCTACGAGCAGTACTTC CASSHRTGRSYEQYF
TRBJ2-1 once TRBV5-5 . TGTGCCAGCAGCCCCCGTCGGAGTCAGAATGAGCAGTTCTTC CASSPRRSQNEQFF
TRBJ2-2 . TRBV7-2 TRBD1 TGTGCCAGCAGCTTAGACAGGGGCACCGGGGAGCTGTTTTTT CASSLDRGTGELFF